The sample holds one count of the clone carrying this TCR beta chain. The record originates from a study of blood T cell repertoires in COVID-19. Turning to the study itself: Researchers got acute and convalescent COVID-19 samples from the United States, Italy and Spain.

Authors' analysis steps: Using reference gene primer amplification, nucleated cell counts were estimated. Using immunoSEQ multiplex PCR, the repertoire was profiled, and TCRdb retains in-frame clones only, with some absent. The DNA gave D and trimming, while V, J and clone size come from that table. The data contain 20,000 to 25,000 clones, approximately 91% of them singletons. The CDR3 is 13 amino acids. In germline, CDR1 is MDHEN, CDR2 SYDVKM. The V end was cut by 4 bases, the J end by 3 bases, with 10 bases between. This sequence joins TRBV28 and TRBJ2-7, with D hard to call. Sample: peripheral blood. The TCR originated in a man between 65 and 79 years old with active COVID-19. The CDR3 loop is CASSSQIGYEQYF. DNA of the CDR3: TGTGCCAGCAGTTCCCAGATTGGCTACGAGCAGTACTTC.